The entry that follows covers one T cell receptor beta chain sequence. The data were taken from a study of OX40 agonist ivuxolimab in advanced cancers. Study background: The study treated patients with ivuxolimab, an agonistic anti-OX40 (CD134) antibody. Patients were infused with ivuxolimab every 2 weeks at 0.01 to 10 mg/kg.

Method: immunoSEQ multiplex PCR; TCRdb's copy keeps in-frame clones and lacks some. Found here are about 35,000 clones, about 80% of them singletons; the top ten hold 9.5% to 15%. The sequence was obtained from an adult with an advanced solid tumor such as melanoma, head and neck, liver or kidney cancer. The input for sequencing was CD4+ or CD8+ T cells sorted from blood, taken in a trial of the OX40 agonist ivuxolimab.

The CDR3: CASSSDNQPQHF. For the CDR3, the DNA is TGTGCCAGCAGCTCTGACAATCAGCCCCAGCATTTT. The V and J genes are TRBV11-2 and TRBJ1-5; D unclear. The CDR3 is 12 residues long. V was pared by 4 bases and J by 3 bases, with 4 bases between. The germline V gene has CDR1 SGHAT and CDR2 FQNNGV.